This T cell receptor beta chain was documented in a study of blood T cell repertoires in COVID-19. The ends lost 3 bases at V and 5 bases at J; junction bases unmatched: 2. Germline V gene data show CDR1 as MNHEY and CDR2 as SVGAGI. The CDR3 totals 13 residues. The assay was immunoSEQ multiplex PCR, and TCRdb's table has in-frame clones only and misses some. The sample shows 110,000 to 150,000 clones, around 88% of them seen only once. This TCR was recovered from a woman aged 55-69 years with acute or convalescent COVID-19. Sequencing used peripheral blood. The rearrangement links TRBV6-5 to TRBJ2-7, with 9 bases matching TRBD1. In DNA form, the CDR3 reads TGTGCCAGCAGTTATAGGACAGGGGACGAGCAGTACTTC. Its translation: CASSYRTGDEQYF.